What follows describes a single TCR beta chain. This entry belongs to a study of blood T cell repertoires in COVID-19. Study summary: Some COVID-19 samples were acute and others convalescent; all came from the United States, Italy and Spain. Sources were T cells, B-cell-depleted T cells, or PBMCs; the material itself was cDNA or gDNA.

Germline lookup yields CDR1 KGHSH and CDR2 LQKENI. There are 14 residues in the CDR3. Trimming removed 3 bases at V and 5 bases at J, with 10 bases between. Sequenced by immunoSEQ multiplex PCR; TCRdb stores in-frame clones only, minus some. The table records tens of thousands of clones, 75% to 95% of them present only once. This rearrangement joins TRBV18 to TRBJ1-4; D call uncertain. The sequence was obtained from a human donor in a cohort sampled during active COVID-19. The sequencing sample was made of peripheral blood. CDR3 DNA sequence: TGTGCCAGCTCACCGGGAAGGGAGAATGAAAAACTGTTTTTT. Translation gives CASSPGRENEKLFF.